This passage covers 14 T cell receptor beta chains from one sample sequenced in a study of cytomegalovirus exposure and HLA in healthy donors. The primer mix had 60 Vbeta and 13 Jbeta primers. Clones were sequenced by immunoSEQ multiplex PCR, and TCRdb holds only the in-frame ones, with some missing. The sample has approximately 200,000 clones, nearly 80% seen once. The specimen was PBMCs. Source of these receptors: a man between 18 and 35 years old in good health and CMV-seronegative.

CDR3 sequence (DNA): TGTGCCAGCAGGGACCTACGGGACAGCTATGGCTACACCTTC. Translated: CASRDLRDSYGYTF. V usage is TRBV9 and J usage is TRBJ1-2, with TRBD1 matching over 7 bases. Germline CDR1 and CDR2: SGDLS and YYNGEE. The CDR3 is made up of 14 amino acids. V shed 5 bases, J shed 4 bases, and the junction held 8 bases outside the gene matches.

This chain uses TRBV5-1 with TRBJ2-7; 8 bases match TRBD1. The CDR3 runs 13 residues. In germline, CDR1 is SGHRS, CDR2 YFSETQ. Losses at the gene ends were 4 bases for V and 6 bases for J; bases not matched to a gene: 6. In DNA, the CDR3 is TGCGCCAGCAGCCTTGGACAGGGAGCCGAGCAGTACTTC. It codes for CASSLGQGAEQYF.

This sequence joins TRBV7-2 and TRBJ2-2; a weak D match, TRBD2 (7 bases). CDR1 is SGHTA, CDR2 FQGNSA, per germline. Trimming took off 3 bases at V and 7 bases at J, with 21 bases between the two ends. CDR3 length equals 17 residues. CDR3 sequence (DNA): TGTGCCAGCAGCTTGAATCCCGACAGGCGGGAGATCGGGGAGCTGTTTTTT. Encoded protein: CASSLNPDRREIGELFF.

The chain uses TRBV19 and TRBJ1-5; D is ambiguous. The germline CDR1 and CDR2 sequences are LNHDA and SQIVND (reference sequence). The CDR3 has 14 amino acids. V shed 3 bases and J shed 0 bases, with 6 bases lying between them. The CDR3 DNA sequence: TGTGCCAGTAGTATCGGGGTTAGCAATCAGCCCCAGCATTTT. Protein sequence: CASSIGVSNQPQHF.

This rearrangement joins TRBV10-3 to TRBJ1-2; D is ambiguous. The CDR3 is 14 amino acids. V lost 0 bases, J lost 7 bases, and 12 bases lay in between. The germline V gene has CDR1 ENHRY and CDR2 SYGVKD. CDR3 region: CAISESTGSGGYTF. DNA of the CDR3: TGTGCCATCAGTGAGTCCACGGGGAGTGGTGGCTACACCTTC.

The rearrangement joins TRBV5-1 to TRBJ2-5; TRBD2 matches 8 bases. This CDR3 is 20 amino acids long. The V gene's germline CDR1 is SGHRS and CDR2 YFSETQ. V shed 0 bases, J shed 5 bases, and the junction held 21 bases outside the gene matches. CDR3 region: CASSLALLAVPNSPGETQYF. The CDR3 bases are TGCGCCAGCAGCTTGGCTCTACTAGCGGTCCCTAACAGTCCCGGGGAGACCCAGTACTTC.

This clone was seen once. This sequence joins TRBV6-5 and TRBJ2-5; a possible D gene is TRBD2 (6 bases). This CDR3 comprises 14 residues. The V end was cut by 8 bases, the J end by 5 bases, with 18 bases between. The germline gives CDR1 MNHEY, CDR2 SVGAGI. The CDR3 loop is CASGLAGRMETQYF. As DNA, the CDR3 is TGTGCCAGCGGTCTAGCAGGGAGGATGGAGACCCAGTACTTC.

Comments on this clone: Other DNA sequences of this sample code for an identical CDR3. The rearrangement uses TRBV29-1 and TRBJ2-2; D possibly corresponds to TRBD2 (5 bases). CDR1 and CDR2 (germline): SQVTM, ANQGSEA. The CDR3 covers 14 residues. V was trimmed by 6 bases and J by 1 base, leaving 12 bases between them. CDR3 coding DNA: TGCAGCGTGGAGAGAGGGTTGAACACCGGGGAGCTGTTTTTT. Its translation is CSVERGLNTGELFF.

The chain joins TRBV9 to TRBJ1-2; D is possibly TRBD1 (5 bases). This CDR3 region has 14 residues. Germline V gene lookup returns CDR1 SGDLS and CDR2 YYNGEE. Trimming left V 3 bases short and J 6 bases short, with 15 bases between. This CDR3 is CASSGRGRGNGYTF. In DNA form, the CDR3 reads TGTGCCAGCAGCGGGAGGGGAAGGGGAAATGGCTACACCTTC.

The count of this clone is one. The chain links TRBV19 to TRBJ2-3, with D maybe TRBD1 (5 bases). The CDR3 sequence is 15 residues long. V lost 3 bases to trimming and J lost 0 bases, with 10 bases between them. Germline-derived CDR1 and CDR2 are LNHDA and SQIVND (reference sequence). The CDR3 DNA sequence: TGTGCCAGTAGTATGAATCGACAGAGCACAGATACGCAGTATTTT. Translating gives CASSMNRQSTDTQYF.

A word on this clone: A read error may produce the germline difference seen at one junction end. This sequence joins TRBV7-9 and TRBJ2-5; 11 bases are shared with TRBD2. Looked up from germline, CDR1 is SEHNR and CDR2 is FQNEAQ (reference sequence). This CDR3 contains 15 residues. The CDR3 nucleotides read TGTTCCAGCAGCCCCCTTAGCGGGGGGGGAGAGACCCAGTACTTC. Translation: CSSSPLSGGGETQYF.

This rearrangement joins TRBV4-2 to TRBJ2-3; 11 bases map to TRBD2. This CDR3 has 17 amino acids. With 1 base clipped from V and 4 bases from J, the junction kept 7 bases outside the gene matches. The germline V gene has CDR1 LGHNA and CDR2 YNFKEQ. The CDR3 nucleotides are TGTGCCAGCAGCCAAGGTTCCACTAGCGGGGGAGCAGATACGCAGTATTTT. The encoded protein is CASSQGSTSGGADTQYF.

This rearrangement joins TRBV6-4 to TRBJ2-1, with TRBD2 identical over 12 bases. The germline V gene encodes CDR1 MRHNA and CDR2 SNTAGT. The CDR3 is 15 amino acids. The J segment lost 7 bases and the V segment lost 2 bases, leaving 3 bases of the junction unmatched. This CDR3 reads CASSDEGLAGNEQFF. The CDR3 nucleotides are TGTGCCAGCAGTGACGAAGGACTAGCGGGGAATGAGCAGTTCTTC.

The chain is built from TRBV18 and TRBJ1-5; no clear D gene. Germline values: CDR1 KGHSH, CDR2 LQKENI. The CDR3 runs to 14 residues. Deletions cut 3 bases from V and 8 bases from J, with 14 bases between. The CDR3 sequence: CASSPGERWEPQHF. CDR3 DNA sequence: TGTGCCAGCTCACCCGGTGAGAGGTGGGAGCCCCAGCATTTT. Full variable domain (remainder filled in from reference TRBV18 and TRBJ1-5): NAGVMQNPRHLVRRRGQEARLRCSPMKGHSHVYWYRQLPEEGLKFMVYLQKENIIDESGMPKERFSAEFPKEGPSILRIQQVVRGDSAAYFCASSPGERWEPQHFGDGTRLSIL.